Listed here are 4 T cell receptor beta chains from one sample, sequenced in a study of T-cell reconstitution after alpha-beta-depleted transplantation in children. During its preparation, the TCRbeta library received unique molecular identifiers. TCRdb independently ran MiXCR on the PCR reads; one entry per CDR3 protein. The sample yields around 960,000 distinct CDR3 sequences, around 30% seen once. The material sequenced was PBMCs, mostly from graft donor cells, taken 360 days after TCRalphabeta/CD19-depleted stem cell transplant. The receptors originated from a boy under two years old who had a stem cell transplant for SCID, so the T cells may come from the graft donor.

This chain connects TRBV5-1 to TRBJ2-2; possibly TRBD1 for D (5 bases). The CDR3 is made up of 13 amino acids. V dropped 3 bases and J dropped 7 bases, with 10 bases sitting between them. The V gene's germline CDR1 is SGHRS and CDR2 YFSETQ. In DNA, the CDR3 is TGCGCCAGCAGCTCAGGGTTAGGCGGGGAGCTGTTTTTT. Translation: CASSSGLGGELFF. Full variable domain (remainder filled in from reference TRBV5-1 and TRBJ2-2): KAGVTQTPRYLIKTRGQQVTLSCSPISGHRSVSWYQQTPGQGLQFLFEYFSETQRNKGNFPGRFSGRQFSNSRSEMNVSTLELGDSALYLCASSSGLGGELFFGEGSRLTVL.

This clonotype was seen only a few times. The chain combines TRBV7-3 with TRBJ2-1, with D perhaps matching TRBD1 or TRBD2 (5 bases each). Trimming shortened V by 6 bases and J by 4 bases, and 13 bases separated the two germline ends. The CDR3 has 14 residues. The germline V gene encodes CDR1 SGHTA and CDR2 FQGTGA. CDR3 in DNA: TGTGCCAGCAGGTCCCGGGACGGATACAATGAGCAGTTCTTC. Protein sequence: CASRSRDGYNEQFF.

V gene TRBV4-1 combines with J gene TRBJ2-3; 11 nucleotides align to TRBD2. The CDR3 sequence is 17 residues long. CDR1 is MGHRA, CDR2 YSYEKL, per germline. Trimming removed 4 bases from V and 7 bases from J; junction bases left unmatched: 13. The CDR3 DNA follows: TGCGCCAGCAGCCGGCAAATAGCGGGGGGGCCTATACATACGCAGTATTTT. It encodes CASSRQIAGGPIHTQYF.

The rearrangement joins TRBV11-2 to TRBJ2-1, with 11 bases fitting TRBD2. With V trimmed by 4 bases and J by 15 bases, 17 bases remained unmatched. The CDR3 is 16 residues long. Germline CDR1 is SGHAT and CDR2 is FQNNGV. The CDR3 sequence: CASSYGTSGPSMSRFF. The CDR3 bases are TGTGCCAGCAGCTATGGGACTAGCGGACCCTCAATGAGTAGGTTCTTC.